This TCR beta chain emerged from a study of T-cell reconstitution after alpha-beta-depleted transplantation in children. TCRbeta library construction was performed incorporating unique molecular identifiers. TCRdb re-derived calls from the PCR reads in MiXCR, one entry per CDR3 protein. The sample consists of 40,000 to 60,000 distinct CDR3 sequences, nearly 9.5% of them appearing once. This clonotype was counted ten times or more. The antigen remains unidentified. Study-wide results and caveats: One year after transplant, T-cell counts and diversity came mostly from newly produced T cells. Some patients owed their high day-60 TCRbeta diversity to surviving recipient T cells and thymic progenitors. Several hundred expanded graft clones reportedly were the source of alpha-beta T cells about two months after transplant.

The TCR originated in a male patient aged 2 to 10 who had a stem cell transplant for chronic granulomatous disease, so the T cells may come from the graft donor. The source material was PBMCs, mostly from graft donor cells, sampled 60 days after TCRalphabeta/CD19-depleted stem cell transplant.

CDR3 region: CASSLSRAANTEAFF. Here the CDR3 DNA reads TGTGCCAGCAGCTTAAGTAGGGCGGCGAACACTGAAGCTTTCTTT. The gene calls are TRBV7-8 and TRBJ1-1; D unclear. The CDR3 contains 15 residues. V lost 2 bases, J lost 1 base, and 11 bases lay in between. CDR1 and CDR2 from the germline V gene are SGHVS and FQNEAQ.